This T cell receptor (beta chain) was profiled in a study of cytomegalovirus exposure and HLA in healthy donors. General study points: In vitro confirmation showed three CMV-associated chains to be CMV antigen specific.

The CDR3 has 15 amino acids. CDR1 is SGHTA, CDR2 FQGNSA, per germline. Trimming removed 1 base from V and 1 base from J, with 10 bases in between. As regards this clone: Its antigen is not known.

Sequenced by immunoSEQ multiplex PCR; TCRdb stores in-frame clones only, minus some. The sample has fewer than 100,000 clones, roughly 94% seen once; the top ten hold 3.3%. This TCR was sampled from a woman aged 18-29 years in good health and CMV-seropositive. The V and J genes are TRBV7-2 and TRBJ1-2, with no clear D. Sequencing was performed on PBMCs. CDR3 sequence: CASSLVPGINYGYTF. The CDR3 DNA follows: TGTGCCAGCAGCTTAGTACCGGGGATTAACTATGGCTACACCTTC.